This passage covers 19 T cell receptor beta chains from one sample sequenced in a study of human T cells and chemical hapten exposure. A single record per CDR3 protein comes from TCRdb applying MiXCR to the RACE reads. The sample lists about 34,000 distinct CDR3 sequences; less than 6% were seen once. Time point: healthy volunteer bleed at 6 weeks. It was from unfractionated whole blood that total RNA was extracted. Sequencing was done on a sample of whole blood. The receptor source for this set is a human donor in good health. Some clones in this sample may be carry-over from other donors' samples.

This clonotype showed up many times. V and J are TRBV28 and TRBJ2-6; D gene unclear. From germline, CDR1 is MDHEN and CDR2 SYDVKM. This CDR3 spans 13 amino acids. Trimming removed 6 bases at V and 0 bases at J, with 3 bases between. The CDR3: CASSNSGANVLTF. In DNA, the CDR3 is TGTGCCAGCAGCAACTCTGGGGCCAACGTCCTGACTTTC.

This clonotype was counted ten times or more. CDR3 residues: CASSLQGSAEAFF. CDR3 nucleotides: TGCGCCAGCAGCCTACAGGGTTCCGCTGAAGCTTTCTTT. The chain has TRBV5-1 and TRBJ1-1; tentative D call: TRBD1 (6 bases). The germline V gene has CDR1 SGHRS and CDR2 YFSETQ. V gave up 4 bases and J gave up 6 bases, with 13 bases separating them. The CDR3 is made up of 13 amino acids.

The chain combines TRBV7-9 with TRBJ2-3; TRBD2 agrees at 8 bases. From germline, CDR1 is SEHNR and CDR2 FQNEAQ (reference sequence). The J segment lost 4 bases and the V segment lost 0 bases, leaving 3 bases of the junction unmatched. CDR3 length: 15 amino acids. The CDR3 nucleotides are TGTGCCAGCAGCTTAGCGCGGGGGGCTGCAGATACGCAGTATTTT. It is translated as CASSLARGAADTQYF.

This clonotype was seen ten or more times. The chain links TRBV29-1 to TRBJ2-1, with 13 bases matching TRBD2. V lost 4 bases, J lost 9 bases, and 6 bases stayed unmatched. The V gene's germline CDR1 is SQVTM and CDR2 ANQGSEA. The CDR3 loop spans 14 amino acids. The DNA for the CDR3 is TGCAGCGTTGGACTAGCGGGGGGAATGGTTGAGCAGTTCTTC. Amino acids: CSVGLAGGMVEQFF.

This clonotype was counted many times. This sequence joins TRBV7-6 and TRBJ2-3, with no clear D. Germline V gene sequence: CDR1 SGHVS, CDR2 FNYEAQ. This CDR3 spans 14 amino acids. Trimming cost V 8 bases and J 0 bases, with 12 bases left between them. The CDR3 region is CASGQLSSTDTQYF. DNA of the CDR3: TGTGCCAGCGGTCAGCTGTCTAGCACAGATACGCAGTATTTT.

This clonotype came up many times. The CDR3 DNA reads as TGTGCCAGCGAGCGGGAAACCTCCTACGAGCAGTACTTC. Its protein product is CASERETSYEQYF. The chain employs TRBV28 and TRBJ2-7; 7 nucleotides agree with TRBD2. From germline, CDR1 is MDHEN and CDR2 SYDVKM. V lost 8 bases, J lost 0 bases, and 4 bases stayed unmatched. The CDR3 spans 13 residues. Filled out from reference TRBV28 and TRBJ2-7, the complete variable domain reads DVKVTQSSRYLVKRTGEKVFLECVQDMDHENMFWYRQDPGLGLRLIYFSYDVKMKEKGDIPEGYSVSREKKERFSLILESASTNQTSMYLCASERETSYEQYFGPGTRLTVT.

This clonotype occurred a few times. V usage is TRBV29-1 and J usage is TRBJ1-1, with TRBD1 matching over 7 bases. Germline lookup yields CDR1 SQVTM and CDR2 ANQGSEA. The CDR3 covers 14 residues. Losses at the gene ends were 4 bases for V and 4 bases for J; bases not matched to a gene: 9. CDR3 nucleotides: TGCAGCGTTGCCTACAGGGGCGGCGGCACTGAAGCTTTCTTT. Protein sequence: CSVAYRGGGTEAFF.

This clonotype showed up many times. This chain links TRBV25-1 with TRBJ2-1, with a weak D call TRBD2 (7 bases). The CDR3 sequence is 14 residues long. V was shortened by 8 bases and J by 9 bases, with 20 bases between the two germline ends. Germline V gene lookup returns CDR1 MGHDK and CDR2 SYGVNS. CDR3 bases: TGTGCCAGCTCACCCTGGGGGGGCGGCGGTGAGCAGTTCTTC. It translates to CASSPWGGGGEQFF.

This clonotype showed up just a few times. V gene TRBV19 combines with J gene TRBJ2-1, with a possible D match to TRBD2 (6 bases). From germline, CDR1 is LNHDA and CDR2 SQIVND (reference sequence). The CDR3 totals 15 residues. The V end lost 3 bases, the J end lost 6 bases, and 15 bases lay between the germline ends. Here the CDR3 reads CASSMLGDWFNEQFF. CDR3 DNA: TGTGCCAGTAGTATGCTTGGGGACTGGTTCAATGAGCAGTTCTTC.

This clonotype was observed many times. The chain couples TRBV12-3 or TRBV12-4 to TRBJ2-5, with 7 bases matching TRBD1. J was trimmed by 5 bases and V by 2 bases; bases with no gene match: 2. The CDR3 consists of 13 residues. The CDR3 nucleotides are TGTGCCAGCAGTTTAAAGGGGGCGGAGACCCAGTACTTC. Protein product: CASSLKGAETQYF.

This clonotype was detected only a few times. The chain joins TRBV7-9 to TRBJ1-1; D gene unclear. The CDR3 is 14 amino acids. The germline V gene has CDR1 SEHNR and CDR2 FQNEAQ (reference sequence). V was pared by 5 bases and J by 6 bases, with 16 bases between. CDR3 in amino acids: CASSPSGSEAEAFF. The CDR3 DNA is TGTGCCAGCAGCCCGTCGGGGAGTGAAGCTGAAGCTTTCTTT.

This clonotype occurred many times. The chain employs TRBV6-5 and TRBJ2-2; 10 bases line up with TRBD1. Germline V lookup: CDR1 MNHEY, CDR2 SVGAGI. J was trimmed by 5 bases and V by 6 bases; bases with no gene match: 6. This CDR3 is 15 amino acids long. CDR3 region: CASRPGQGRTGELFF. CDR3 DNA: TGTGCCAGCAGACCGGGACAGGGGCGGACCGGGGAGCTGTTTTTT.

This clonotype was detected a few times. The rearrangement links TRBV12-3 or TRBV12-4 to TRBJ2-1; TRBD2 agrees at 12 bases. The CDR3 length is 15 residues. V shed 5 bases, J shed 15 bases, and the junction held 14 bases outside the gene matches. The CDR3 protein is CASSPMTSGSSFPFF. The CDR3 DNA follows: TGTGCCAGCAGTCCAATGACTAGCGGGAGTTCATTCCCGTTCTTC.

At least ten counts were recorded for this clonotype. The chain joins TRBV12-3 or TRBV12-4 to TRBJ2-5; D is ambiguous. With 6 bases removed from V and 5 bases from J, the gap between germline ends came to 7 bases. There are 11 residues in the CDR3. CDR3 in DNA: TGTGCCAGCAGCCTCCACGAGACCCAGTACTTC. Amino acids: CASSLHETQYF.

This chain connects TRBV20-1 to TRBJ2-1; D possibly corresponds to TRBD2 (7 bases). V lost 2 bases and J 4 bases, leaving 18 bases between the germline ends. The germline V gene has CDR1 DFQATT and CDR2 SNEGSKA (reference sequence). The CDR3 is made up of 16 amino acids. The DNA of the CDR3 is TGCAGTGCTAGAAGTCCGTGGGGGGGCTCTTACAATGAGCAGTTCTTC. The encoded protein is CSARSPWGGSYNEQFF.

The chain links TRBV6-2 or TRBV6-3 to TRBJ2-3; D not certain. The CDR3 is 15 residues long. Germline V gene data show CDR1 as MNHEY and CDR2 as SVGEGT. Trimming took 5 bases from V and 6 from J, leaving 18 bases between them. DNA of the CDR3: TGTGCCAGCAGTCCCCTCGGATTGACGATGGATACGCAGTATTTT. Translation: CASSPLGLTMDTQYF.

The table lists this clonotype with many counts. V usage is TRBV24-1 and J usage is TRBJ2-3; D possibly corresponds to TRBD1 (6 bases). CDR3 size: 16 residues. V dropped 4 bases and J dropped 2 bases, with 15 bases sitting between them. Germline V gene data show CDR1 as KGHDR and CDR2 as SFDVKD. The CDR3 DNA is TGTGCCACCAGTGAGACTGGGACACCTTCCACAGATACGCAGTATTTT. As protein: CATSETGTPSTDTQYF.

This clonotype was seen repeatedly, ten times or more. V gene TRBV7-2 combines with J gene TRBJ2-3; D is undetermined. Trimming removed 0 bases at V and 4 bases at J, with 5 bases between. CDR1 is SGHTA and CDR2 is FQGNSA in the germline V gene. CDR3 size: 13 residues. DNA of the CDR3: TGTGCCAGCAGCTTAGCGAAGGCAGATACGCAGTATTTT. This gives the protein CASSLAKADTQYF.

This clonotype appeared many times. This chain uses TRBV7-2 with TRBJ2-1, with TRBD2 matching over 7 bases. CDR3 length: 15 amino acids. In germline, CDR1 is SGHTA, CDR2 FQGNSA. V lost 4 bases, J lost 0 bases, and 3 bases stayed unmatched. Here the CDR3 reads CASSYTSDSYNEQFF. The CDR3 DNA sequence: TGTGCCAGCAGCTACACTAGCGACTCCTACAATGAGCAGTTCTTC.